This is a list of T cell receptor beta chains from one sample in a study of identical twins. TCRdb re-derived calls from the 5' RACE reads in MiXCR, one entry per CDR3 protein. The table has around 290,000 distinct CDR3 sequences, roughly 9.7% seen once. This same sample was also taken into another study, of yellow fever vaccine responses in identical twins.

The sequenced material came from CD8+ T cells sorted from blood. Receptors originate from a young woman in good health. CDR3s include the opening cysteine and the closing phenylalanine or tryptophan. The order of the fields is V gene, J gene, CDR3 protein.

V: TRBV7-4
J: TRBJ2-7
CDR3: CASSLAVDRRVGTSGRYEQYF

V: TRBV4-3
J: TRBJ2-1
CDR3: CASSQEYSYGEQFF

V: TRBV7-3
J: TRBJ2-2
CDR3: CASAGLAGTGELFF

V: TRBV29-1
J: TRBJ2-7
CDR3: CSVGWGALDYEQYF

V: TRBV30
J: TRBJ2-4
CDR3: CAWSVLQAKNIQYF

V: TRBV20-1
J: TRBJ1-5
CDR3: CSARDQPQHF

V: TRBV7-8
J: TRBJ2-5
CDR3: CASSFELPGQTQETQYF

V: TRBV2
J: TRBJ2-7
CDR3: CASSERGSAYEQYF

V: TRBV20-1
J: TRBJ2-7
CDR3: CCAREFSSGMSAYEQYF

V: TRBV9
J: TRBJ2-1
CDR3: CASSVGDTYNEQFF

V: TRBV28
J: TRBJ2-1
CDR3: CASFVAGGPTYNEQFF

V: TRBV4-1
J: TRBJ2-3
CDR3: CASSQDRPGGNTDTQYF

V: TRBV14
J: TRBJ2-5
CDR3: CASSQDPASGPQETQYF

V: TRBV20-1
J: TRBJ2-7
CDR3: CSATLGSGLGDEQYF

V: TRBV5-5
J: TRBJ2-1
CDR3: CASSLTGATPGDEQFF

V: TRBV11-2
J: TRBJ2-1
CDR3: CASSLGTSVEQFF

V: TRBV5-1
J: TRBJ2-5
CDR3: CASRNRDKLQETQYF

V: TRBV12-3/TRBV12-4
J: TRBJ2-7
CDR3: CASSSVSSYEQYF

V: TRBV2
J: TRBJ2-3
CDR3: CASGTVIPGLAGGPGTDTQYF

V: TRBV5-1
J: TRBJ2-7
CDR3: CASSLVGTRSYEQYF

V: TRBV20-1
J: TRBJ2-1
CDR3: CSRGQGLGSYNEQFF

V: TRBV7-9
J: TRBJ2-1
CDR3: CASRQGAGIYNEQFF

V: TRBV27
J: TRBJ2-1
CDR3: CASSPILAGAYNEQFF

V: TRBV9
J: TRBJ2-7
CDR3: CASSSEDSSSYEQYF

V: TRBV15
J: TRBJ2-7
CDR3: CATSREVAGAQGYEQYF

V: TRBV7-6
J: TRBJ1-3
CDR3: CASSGVEDTIYF

V: TRBV6-1
J: TRBJ2-7
CDR3: CASMPTPNLYEQYF

V: TRBV11-2
J: TRBJ2-1
CDR3: CASSLDHPAGANEQFF

V: TRBV12-3/TRBV12-4
J: TRBJ1-4
CDR3: CASSDRGVGKLFF

V: TRBV6-1
J: TRBJ1-3
CDR3: CASSTGDGNTIYF

V: TRBV4-3
J: TRBJ2-1
CDR3: CASSQDSGNEQFF

V: TRBV4-1
J: TRBJ2-1
CDR3: CASSQEGINEQFF

V: TRBV7-2
J: TRBJ2-4
CDR3: CASSLPLAGGSFGNIQYF

V: TRBV5-4
J: TRBJ2-3
CDR3: CASSFPWRDGDTQYF

V: TRBV21-1
J: TRBJ1-2
CDR3: CASRPDRPRHGYTF

V: TRBV2
J: TRBJ2-5
CDR3: CASRDLKETQYF

V: TRBV12-3/TRBV12-4
J: TRBJ2-2
CDR3: CASSSSGPGELFF

V: TRBV7-9
J: TRBJ1-3
CDR3: CASSWGSAGNTIYF

V: TRBV5-1
J: TRBJ2-1
CDR3: CASSGPKGLDYNEQFF

V: TRBV27
J: TRBJ2-1
CDR3: CASSLRESSYNEQFF

V: TRBV7-2
J: TRBJ2-3
CDR3: CASSPDSSVLRDTQYF

V: TRBV6-2/TRBV6-3
J: TRBJ2-1
CDR3: CASSRWEGGHNEQFF

V: TRBV10-3
J: TRBJ1-5
CDR3: CAISEVGDQPQHF

V: TRBV7-9
J: TRBJ2-1
CDR3: CASSPREEQFF

V: TRBV4-2
J: TRBJ2-1
CDR3: CASSQVSGTSGISSYNEQFF

V: TRBV29-1
J: TRBJ2-1
CDR3: CSAELGDYYNEQFF

V: TRBV6-5
J: TRBJ1-1
CDR3: CASSYGRDTEAFF

V: TRBV29-1
J: TRBJ2-1
CDR3: CSVEGLTSGGYNEQFF